This passage covers 25 T cell receptor beta chains from one sample sequenced in a study of T cells in localized non-small cell lung cancer (dated by TCRdb to about 2020). Library creation used the immunoSEQ multiplex PCR assay. TCRdb mirrors the immuneACCESS table, restricted to in-frame sequences. Some clones are absent from its copies; in checked studies, under half trace to an unresolved V gene, and the reason for the others is unknown. The sample table holds 25,000 to 30,000 clones, of which around 90% were seen once. 13% of the sample is taken by the ten largest. This sample comprised peripheral blood, obtained before any cancer treatment. The receptors stem from a female donor older than 55 with stage III squamous cell lung carcinoma.

The CDR3, as DNA: TGTGCCACGGGGGACAGAGGCAATGAAAAACTGTTTTTT. Translation: CATGDRGNEKLFF. V gene TRBV2 combines with J gene TRBJ1-4, with TRBD1 matching over 7 bases. V dropped 10 bases and J dropped 5; count of bases not matched to a gene: 7. CDR1 and CDR2 from the germline V gene are SNHLY and FYNNEI. CDR3 length equals 13 residues.

V and J are TRBV28 and TRBJ2-6; D is uncertain. This CDR3 region has 17 residues. Trimming left V 6 bases short and J 0 bases short, with 15 bases between. The germline V gene has CDR1 MDHEN and CDR2 SYDVKM. In DNA, the CDR3 is TGTGCCAGCAGGCCGGGTTATCATACCTCTGGGGCCAACGTCCTGACTTTC. Translating it yields CASRPGYHTSGANVLTF.

The CDR3 region has the DNA TGTGCCAGCAGTGAATTTAATAATCCACCGTCGGGAACAGATACGCAGTATTTT. Translated, it gives CASSEFNNPPSGTDTQYF. The chain combines TRBV25-1 with TRBJ2-3; a possible D gene is TRBD2 (5 bases). The CDR3 is 18 residues long. V gave up 1 base and J gave up 3 bases, with 20 bases separating them. Per the germline V gene, CDR1 is MGHDK and CDR2 is SYGVNS.

This clone was picked up one time. This sequence joins TRBV28 and TRBJ1-2; 7 nucleotides match TRBD1. V lost 7 bases to trimming and J lost 4 bases; unmatched junction nucleotides: 15. This CDR3 is 16 amino acids long. CDR1 and CDR2 from the germline V gene are MDHEN and SYDVKM. The CDR3 DNA is TGTGCCAGCACTCCGGGTATCGCAGGGGGTCTCTATGGCTACACCTTC. This gives the protein CASTPGIAGGLYGYTF.

This clone appeared a single time. The gene calls are TRBV5-1 and TRBJ1-1, with unresolved D. The CDR3 sequence is 14 residues long. Germline CDR1 is SGHRS and CDR2 is YFSETQ. V was cut by 2 bases and J by 0 bases, with 8 bases left in between. The CDR3 DNA reads as TGCGCCAGCAGCTTAGGCAGAGTGAACACTGAAGCTTTCTTT. Translated, it gives CASSLGRVNTEAFF. Full variable domain (remainder filled in from reference TRBV5-1 and TRBJ1-1): KAGVTQTPRYLIKTRGQQVTLSCSPISGHRSVSWYQQTPGQGLQFLFEYFSETQRNKGNFPGRFSGRQFSNSRSEMNVSTLELGDSALYLCASSLGRVNTEAFFGQGTRLTVV.

The CDR3 reads CSVEGTSGRAQFF. CDR3 DNA: TGCAGCGTCGAGGGGACTAGCGGGAGGGCGCAGTTCTTC. V gene TRBV29-1 combines with J gene TRBJ2-1; 16 bases fit TRBD2. This CDR3 is built from 13 residues. Germline loops: CDR1 SQVTM, CDR2 ANQGSEA. V gave up 6 bases and J gave up 12 bases; unmatched junction bases: 5.

This rearrangement joins TRBV6-4 to TRBJ2-7; 9 positions agree with TRBD1. From germline, CDR1 is MRHNA and CDR2 SNTAGT. The CDR3 consists of 15 residues. The trim removed 3 bases at V and 3 bases at J, leaving 6 bases unmatched. This CDR3 reads CASSEGTGSIYEQYF. In DNA, the CDR3 is TGTGCCAGCAGTGAAGGGACAGGGAGTATCTACGAGCAGTACTTC.

This CDR3 reads CASSSPGQGVGGYTF. The CDR3 DNA follows: TGTGCCAGCAGCTCCCCGGGACAGGGGGTTGGTGGCTACACCTTC. The J gene is TRBJ1-2, the V gene TRBV5-5, with 11 positions matching TRBD1. CDR1 SGHKS and CDR2 YYEKEE come from the germline V gene (reference sequence). This CDR3 comprises 15 residues. V shed 3 bases, J shed 7 bases, and the junction held 8 bases outside the gene matches.

The chain joins TRBV28 to TRBJ1-1; D gene unclear. The CDR3 loop spans 14 amino acids. Germline CDR1 reads MDHEN; CDR2 reads SYDVKM. The chain's CDR3 is CAADGRPMNTEAFF. For the CDR3, the DNA is TGTGCGGCAGATGGCAGGCCCATGAACACTGAAGCTTTCTTT.

The chain is built from TRBV11-3 and TRBJ1-1; D is unclear. Germline V lookup: CDR1 SGHNT, CDR2 YENEEA. V lost 7 bases and J 0 bases, leaving 9 bases between the germline ends. This CDR3 has 13 amino acids. The CDR3 bases are TGTGCCAGCACTGGAGACATGAACACTGAAGCTTTCTTT. It is translated as CASTGDMNTEAFF.

The chain employs TRBV5-4 and TRBJ2-3, with 7 bases lining up with TRBD2. The V gene end was trimmed by 5 bases and the J gene end by 0 bases; junction bases not matched to a gene: 6. Germline V CDR1 and CDR2: SGHNT, YYREEE (reference sequence). The CDR3 consists of 15 residues. Written as DNA, the CDR3 is TGTGCCAGCAGGCCGACTAGCTCAAGCACAGATACGCAGTATTTT. This codes for CASRPTSSSTDTQYF.

This sequence joins TRBV18 and TRBJ1-1; no definite D call. V was clipped by 2 bases and J by 13 bases, with 17 bases between them. The V gene's germline CDR1 is KGHSH and CDR2 LQKENI. This CDR3 has 13 amino acids. The CDR3 sequence is CASSPTPLQELFF. The CDR3 DNA reads as TGTGCCAGCTCACCAACGCCCCTTCAAGAGCTTTTCTTT.

V usage is TRBV25-1 and J usage is TRBJ2-7, with D perhaps matching TRBD1 (6 bases). Per germline, CDR1 MGHDK and CDR2 SYGVNS. V was trimmed by 3 bases and J by 2 bases, leaving 14 bases between them. The CDR3 extends over 15 amino acids. This CDR3 is CASSDWVDSPYEQYF. DNA for the CDR3: TGTGCCAGCAGTGATTGGGTGGACAGTCCCTACGAGCAGTACTTC.

V gene TRBV11-3 combines with J gene TRBJ2-2; 8 nucleotides align to TRBD2. Germline V lookup: CDR1 SGHNT, CDR2 YENEEA. V lost 4 bases, J lost 6 bases, and 22 bases stayed unmatched. This CDR3 is 20 amino acids long. Written as DNA, the CDR3 is TGTGCCAGCAGCTCCGGTGCGGGGGGAGGGGGTTCATTTGGTCCCGGGGAGCTGTTTTTT. Translation: CASSSGAGGGGSFGPGELFF.

V usage is TRBV5-1 and J usage is TRBJ2-3, with D possibly TRBD2 on 6 matching bases. The CDR3 runs to 13 residues. Trimming removed 3 bases at V and 4 bases at J, with 9 bases between. The germline V gene has CDR1 SGHRS and CDR2 YFSETQ. The CDR3 region has the DNA TGCGCCAGCAGCTCTCCGGGGGCAGATACGCAGTATTTT. Its translation: CASSSPGADTQYF.

The chain carries TRBV7-2 and TRBJ1-3, with a tentative D call TRBD1 (6 bases). V was shortened by 10 bases and J by 4 bases, with 14 bases between the two germline ends. Germline CDR1 and CDR2: SGHTA and FQGNSA. The CDR3 totals 13 residues. Written as DNA, the CDR3 is TGTGCCACCAGTCCGGGACAAGGAAACACCATATATTTT. It is translated as CATSPGQGNTIYF.

This chain links TRBV28 with TRBJ2-2; a possible D gene is TRBD1 (7 bases). The CDR3 is 17 amino acids. CDR1 and CDR2 (germline): MDHEN, SYDVKM. V was pared by 5 bases and J by 6 bases, with 22 bases between. CDR3 sequence reads: CASSPGKEGAEAGELFF. The CDR3 nucleotides are TGTGCCAGCAGTCCTGGAAAGGAGGGGGCGGAGGCCGGGGAGCTGTTTTTT.

The chain is built from TRBV7-8 and TRBJ1-1, with a possible D match to TRBD1 (5 bases). Germline assignment: CDR1 SGHVS and CDR2 FQNEAQ. The V gene lost 5 bases and the J gene lost 8 bases, with 15 bases spanning the gap. The CDR3 consists of 13 residues. The CDR3 nucleotides read TGTGCCAGCAGCGATGGGGGAGTGGGGGAAGCTTTCTTT. It yields the protein CASSDGGVGEAFF.

The V and J genes are TRBV5-6 and TRBJ1-2; 9 bases map to TRBD1. There are 12 residues in the CDR3. Trimming took 2 bases from V and 8 from J; bases not matched to a gene: 1. Germline V gene lookup returns CDR1 SGHDT and CDR2 YYEEEE. The CDR3 coding sequence is TGTGCCAGCAGCTTCGGACAGGGGGGCTACACCTTC. Translation gives CASSFGQGGYTF.

This clone was counted a few times. The chain combines TRBV5-5 with TRBJ1-1, with TRBD1 as a possible D gene (5 bases). This CDR3 is built from 15 residues. Between the trimmed V and J ends, which lost 4 bases and 0 bases, there was a span of 13 bases. Germline-derived CDR1 and CDR2 are SGHKS and YYEKEE (reference sequence). The CDR3 sequence: CASSPFADMNTEAFF. The CDR3 DNA sequence: TGTGCCAGCAGCCCCTTCGCGGACATGAACACTGAAGCTTTCTTT.

The chain carries TRBV11-2 and TRBJ1-5; unclear D gene. Trimming removed 5 bases from V and 0 bases from J, with 5 bases in between. Germline V CDR1 and CDR2: SGHAT, FQNNGV. The CDR3 is 13 amino acids. The CDR3 loop is CASSPYSNQPQHF. The CDR3 bases are TGTGCCAGCAGCCCCTATAGCAATCAGCCCCAGCATTTT.

The J gene is TRBJ2-5, the V gene TRBV21-1; the table's D gene call, TRBD1, was not cross checked with the DNA. TRBV21-1 is a pseudogene. The CDR3 is 16 residues long. The CDR3 sequence is CASSKAVQGSQETQYF. Here the CDR3 DNA reads TGTGCCAGCAGCAAAGCGGTTCAGGGGTCGCAAGAGACCCAGTACTTC.

V and J are TRBV5-5 and TRBJ2-7; possibly TRBD1 for D (6 bases). V lost 4 bases and J 6 bases, leaving 17 bases between the germline ends. The CDR3 consists of 14 residues. Per germline, CDR1 SGHKS and CDR2 YYEKEE (reference sequence). The CDR3, as DNA: TGTGCCAGCAGCACGTACAGGGAATTCTCCGAGCAGTACTTC. Translating gives CASSTYREFSEQYF. Full variable domain (missing parts from reference TRBV5-5 and TRBJ2-7): DAGVTQSPTHLIKTRGQQVTLRCSPISGHKSVSWYQQVLGQGPQFIFQYYEKEERGRGNFPDRFSARQFPNYSSELNVNALLLGDSALYLCASSTYREFSEQYFGPGTRLTVT.

This clone was seen once. The chain combines TRBV5-1 with TRBJ2-3, with 9 bases aligning to TRBD1. The CDR3 covers 16 residues. Germline lookup yields CDR1 SGHRS and CDR2 YFSETQ. The V gene end was trimmed by 2 bases and the J gene end by 5 bases; junction bases not matched to a gene: 9. CDR3 residues: CASSLMTGGKRDTQYF. CDR3 bases: TGCGCCAGCAGCTTAATGACAGGGGGGAAGCGAGATACGCAGTATTTT.

This clone was seen once. CDR3 sequence: CASSQEWGRNSPLHF. CDR3 coding DNA: TGCGCCAGCAGCCAAGAATGGGGGCGCAATTCACCCCTCCACTTT. The J gene is TRBJ1-6, the V gene TRBV4-3; D is perhaps TRBD1 (6 bases). The CDR3 spans 15 residues. The V gene lost 0 bases and the J gene lost 7 bases, with 10 bases spanning the gap. Germline loops: CDR1 LGHNA, CDR2 YSLEER.